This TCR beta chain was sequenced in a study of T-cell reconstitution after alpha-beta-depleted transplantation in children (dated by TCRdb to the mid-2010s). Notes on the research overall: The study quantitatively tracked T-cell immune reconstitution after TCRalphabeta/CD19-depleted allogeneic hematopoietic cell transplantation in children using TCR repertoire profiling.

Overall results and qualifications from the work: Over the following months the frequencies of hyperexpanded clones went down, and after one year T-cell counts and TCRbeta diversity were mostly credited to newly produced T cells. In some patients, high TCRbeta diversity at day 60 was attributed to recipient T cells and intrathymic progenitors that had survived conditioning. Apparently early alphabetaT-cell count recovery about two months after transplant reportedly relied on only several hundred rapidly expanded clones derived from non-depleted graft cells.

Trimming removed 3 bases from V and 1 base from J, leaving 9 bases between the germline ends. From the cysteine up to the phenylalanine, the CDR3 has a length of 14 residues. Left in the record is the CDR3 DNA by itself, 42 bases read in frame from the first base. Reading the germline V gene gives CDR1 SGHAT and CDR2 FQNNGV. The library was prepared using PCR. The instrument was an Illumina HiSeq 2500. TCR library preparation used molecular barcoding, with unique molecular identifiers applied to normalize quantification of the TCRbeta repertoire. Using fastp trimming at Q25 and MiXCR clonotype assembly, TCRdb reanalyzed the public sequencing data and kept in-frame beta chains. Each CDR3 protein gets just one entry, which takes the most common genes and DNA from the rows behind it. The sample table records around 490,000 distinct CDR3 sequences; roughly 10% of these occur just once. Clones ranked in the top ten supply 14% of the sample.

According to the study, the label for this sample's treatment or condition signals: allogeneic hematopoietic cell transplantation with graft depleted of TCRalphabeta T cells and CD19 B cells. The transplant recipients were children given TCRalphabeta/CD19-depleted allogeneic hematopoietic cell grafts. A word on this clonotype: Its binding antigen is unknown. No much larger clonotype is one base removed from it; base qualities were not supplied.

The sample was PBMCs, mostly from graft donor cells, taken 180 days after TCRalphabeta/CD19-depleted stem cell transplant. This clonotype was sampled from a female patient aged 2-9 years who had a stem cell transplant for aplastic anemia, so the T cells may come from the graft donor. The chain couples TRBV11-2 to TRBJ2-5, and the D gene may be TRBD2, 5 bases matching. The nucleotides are TGTGCCAGCAGCTTCCGGGAATCCCAAGAGACCCAGTACTTC. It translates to CASSFRESQETQYF.